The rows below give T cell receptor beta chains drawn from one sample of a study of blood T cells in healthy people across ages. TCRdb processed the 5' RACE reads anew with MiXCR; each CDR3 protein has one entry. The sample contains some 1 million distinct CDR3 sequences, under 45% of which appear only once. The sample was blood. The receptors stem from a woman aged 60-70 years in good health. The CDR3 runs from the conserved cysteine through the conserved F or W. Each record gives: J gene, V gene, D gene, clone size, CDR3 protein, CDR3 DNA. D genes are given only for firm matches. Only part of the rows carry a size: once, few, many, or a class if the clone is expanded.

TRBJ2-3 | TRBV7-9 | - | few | CASSPIESGSDTQYF | TGTGCCAGCAGCCCTATCGAATCAGGATCAGATACGCAGTATTTT
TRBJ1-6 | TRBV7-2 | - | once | CTSSLAPNGGGNSPLHF | TGTACCAGCAGCTTAGCCCCTAACGGGGGCGGAAATTCACCCCTCCACTTT
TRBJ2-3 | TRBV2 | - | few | CASSDSVPDTQYF | TGTGCCAGCAGTGATAGTGTGCCAGATACGCAGTATTTT
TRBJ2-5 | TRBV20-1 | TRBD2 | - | CSARARPGGETQYF | TGCAGTGCTAGGGCTAGGCCGGGAGGGGAGACCCAGTACTTC
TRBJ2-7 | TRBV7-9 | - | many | CASSLVGGNEQYF | TGTGCCAGCAGCTTAGTTGGGGGTAACGAGCAGTACTTC
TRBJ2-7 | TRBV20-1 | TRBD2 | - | CSARGLAGGAAYYEQYF | TGCAGTGCGAGGGGACTAGCGGGAGGCGCGGCATATTACGAGCAGTACTTC
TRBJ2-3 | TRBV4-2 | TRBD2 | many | CASSQDPSGSTDTQYF | TGTGCCAGCAGCCAAGATCCTAGCGGGTCCACAGATACGCAGTATTTT
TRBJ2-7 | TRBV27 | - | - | CASSLYISYEQYF | TGTGCCAGCAGTTTATACATATCCTACGAGCAGTACTTC
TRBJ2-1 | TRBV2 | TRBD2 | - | CASSPGGGRVDEQFF | TGTGCCAGCAGCCCGGGGGGGGGGCGCGTCGATGAGCAGTTCTTC
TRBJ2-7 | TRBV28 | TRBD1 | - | CASKPRGTGGFEQYF | TGTGCCAGCAAACCCAGGGGGACAGGGGGCTTCGAGCAGTACTTC
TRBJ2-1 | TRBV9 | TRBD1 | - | CASSVYGQGAAEQFF | TGTGCCAGCAGCGTATACGGACAGGGGGCGGCCGAGCAGTTCTTC
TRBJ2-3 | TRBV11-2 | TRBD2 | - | CASSPLLSGSPPDTQYF | TGTGCCAGCAGCCCGTTACTTAGCGGGAGCCCCCCAGATACGCAGTATTTT
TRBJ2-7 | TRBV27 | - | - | CASRRTASYEQYF | TGTGCCAGCAGGCGGACAGCCTCCTACGAGCAGTACTTC
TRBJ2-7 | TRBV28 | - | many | CASSVGIHYEQYF | TGTGCCAGCAGTGTGGGCATTCACTACGAGCAGTACTTC
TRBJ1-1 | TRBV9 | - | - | CASSVQMAGGTEAFF | TGTGCCAGCAGCGTCCAGATGGCCGGGGGCACTGAAGCTTTCTTT
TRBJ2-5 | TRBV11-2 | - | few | CASSRNRDQETQYF | TGTGCCAGCAGTCGTAACAGGGACCAAGAGACCCAGTACTTC
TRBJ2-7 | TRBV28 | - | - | CASSLHDEIKCEQYF | TGTGCCAGCAGCCTACATGACGAAATTAAGTGCGAGCAGTACTTC
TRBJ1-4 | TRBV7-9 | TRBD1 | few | CASSLGDRVDEKLFF | TGTGCCAGCAGCTTAGGGGACAGGGTGGATGAAAAACTGTTTTTT
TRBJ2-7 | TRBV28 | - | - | CASNDRGLAGDEQYF | TGTGCCAGCAATGACAGGGGCCTAGCGGGCGACGAGCAGTACTTC
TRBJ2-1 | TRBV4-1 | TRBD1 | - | CASSQEEGASRVINEQFF | TGCGCCAGCAGCCAAGAAGAGGGGGCTAGCAGGGTAATAAATGAGCAGTTCTTC
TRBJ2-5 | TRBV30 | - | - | CAWSETSDVQYF | TGTGCCTGGAGTGAAACCTCGGATGTGCAGTACTTC
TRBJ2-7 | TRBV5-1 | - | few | CASSPGLGGYEQYF | TGCGCCAGCAGCCCAGGCCTCGGGGGCTACGAGCAGTACTTC
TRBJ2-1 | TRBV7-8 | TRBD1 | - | CASSPTQGAIGNEQFF | TGTGCCAGCAGCCCTACCCAGGGGGCGATTGGCAATGAGCAGTTCTTC
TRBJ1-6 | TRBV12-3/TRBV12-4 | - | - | CASNNGGSSPLHF | TGTGCCAGCAACAATGGAGGTAGTTCACCCCTCCACTTT
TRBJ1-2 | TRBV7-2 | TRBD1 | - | CASSLGTGEGYTF | TGTGCCAGCAGCTTAGGGACAGGGGAAGGCTACACCTTC
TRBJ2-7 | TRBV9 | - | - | CASSVARDSSREQYF | TGTGCCAGCAGCGTAGCCAGGGATAGTTCGCGGGAGCAGTACTTC